This T cell receptor beta chain was found in a study of control samples from healthy donors and cancer patients. Method: immunoSEQ multiplex PCR; TCRdb's copy keeps in-frame clones and lacks some. The table shows roughly 40,000 clones, with roughly 80% occurring only once. This CDR3 has 14 residues. V lost 5 bases and J lost 8; bases outside the gene matches: 7. Germline CDR1 MDHEN, CDR2 SYDVKM. The chain recombines TRBV28 with TRBJ1-4; 8 positions agree with TRBD1. This sequence originates from a man aged 55 to 69 in good health. Sequencing used blood. CDR3 sequence (DNA): TGTGCCAGCAGTGTCCAGGGGGCGGGGGAAAAACTGTTTTTT. It translates to CASSVQGAGEKLFF.